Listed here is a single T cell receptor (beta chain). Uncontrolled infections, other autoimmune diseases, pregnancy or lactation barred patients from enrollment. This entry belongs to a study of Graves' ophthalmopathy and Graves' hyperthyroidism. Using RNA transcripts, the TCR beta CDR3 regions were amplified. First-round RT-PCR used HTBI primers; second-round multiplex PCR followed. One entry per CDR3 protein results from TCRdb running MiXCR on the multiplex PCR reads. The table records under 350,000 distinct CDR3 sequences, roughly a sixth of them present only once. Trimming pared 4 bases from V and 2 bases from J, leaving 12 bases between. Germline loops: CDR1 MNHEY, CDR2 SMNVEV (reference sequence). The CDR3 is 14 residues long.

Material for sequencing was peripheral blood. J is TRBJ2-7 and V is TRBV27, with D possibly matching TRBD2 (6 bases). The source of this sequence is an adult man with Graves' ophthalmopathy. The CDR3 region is CASSSAGATYEQYF. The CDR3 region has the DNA TGTGCCAGCAGTTCAGCGGGTGCAACCTACGAGCAGTACTTC.